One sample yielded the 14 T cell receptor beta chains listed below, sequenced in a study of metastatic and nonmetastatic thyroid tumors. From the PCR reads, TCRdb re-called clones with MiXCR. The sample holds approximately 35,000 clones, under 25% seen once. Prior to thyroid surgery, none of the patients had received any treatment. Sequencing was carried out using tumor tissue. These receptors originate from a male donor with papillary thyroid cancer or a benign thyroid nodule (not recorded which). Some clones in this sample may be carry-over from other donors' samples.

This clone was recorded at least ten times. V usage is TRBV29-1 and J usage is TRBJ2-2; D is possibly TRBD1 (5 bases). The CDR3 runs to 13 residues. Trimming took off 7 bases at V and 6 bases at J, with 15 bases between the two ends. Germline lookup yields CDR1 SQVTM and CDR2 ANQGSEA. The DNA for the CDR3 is TGCAGCGCCGCTCAGGGCTATGCCGGGGAGCTGTTTTTT. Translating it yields CSAAQGYAGELFF.

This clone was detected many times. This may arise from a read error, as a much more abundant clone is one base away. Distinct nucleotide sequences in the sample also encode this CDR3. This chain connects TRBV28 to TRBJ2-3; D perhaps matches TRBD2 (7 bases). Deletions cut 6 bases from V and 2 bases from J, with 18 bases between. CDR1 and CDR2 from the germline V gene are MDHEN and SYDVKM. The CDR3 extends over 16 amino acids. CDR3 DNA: TGTGCCAGCAGCGGGGGGACAAAGACTAACACAGATACGCAGTATTTT. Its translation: CASSGGTKTNTDTQYF.

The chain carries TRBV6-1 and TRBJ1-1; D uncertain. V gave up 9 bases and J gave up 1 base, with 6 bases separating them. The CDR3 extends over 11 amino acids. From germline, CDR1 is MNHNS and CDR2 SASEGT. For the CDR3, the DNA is TGTGCCAGACCCAGGAACACTGAAGCTTTCTTT. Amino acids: CARPRNTEAFF.

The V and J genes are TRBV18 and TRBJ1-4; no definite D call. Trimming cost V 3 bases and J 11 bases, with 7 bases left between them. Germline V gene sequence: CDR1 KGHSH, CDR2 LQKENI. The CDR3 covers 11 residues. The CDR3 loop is CASSPGVKLFF. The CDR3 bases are TGTGCCAGCTCACCGGGTGTTAAACTGTTTTTT.

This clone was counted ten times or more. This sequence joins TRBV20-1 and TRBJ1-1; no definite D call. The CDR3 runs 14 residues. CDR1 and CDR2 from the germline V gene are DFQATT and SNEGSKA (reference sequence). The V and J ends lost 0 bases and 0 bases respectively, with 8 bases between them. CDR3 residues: CSAREGSMNTEAFF. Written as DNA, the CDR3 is TGCAGTGCTAGAGAGGGAAGTATGAACACTGAAGCTTTCTTT.

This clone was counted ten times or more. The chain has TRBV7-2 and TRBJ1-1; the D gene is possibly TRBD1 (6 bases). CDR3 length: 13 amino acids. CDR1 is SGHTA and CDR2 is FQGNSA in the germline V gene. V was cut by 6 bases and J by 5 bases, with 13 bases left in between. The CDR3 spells CASSYHRETEAFF. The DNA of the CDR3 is TGTGCCAGCAGTTACCACAGGGAGACTGAAGCTTTCTTT.

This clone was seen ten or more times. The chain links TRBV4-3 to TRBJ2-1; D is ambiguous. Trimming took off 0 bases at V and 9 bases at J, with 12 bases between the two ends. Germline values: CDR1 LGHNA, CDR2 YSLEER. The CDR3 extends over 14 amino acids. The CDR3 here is CASSQDLRSAEQFF. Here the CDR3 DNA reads TGCGCCAGCAGCCAAGATTTGCGCAGCGCTGAGCAGTTCTTC.

This CDR3 reads CASCLGAGGANVLTF. As DNA, the CDR3 is TGTGCCAGCTGTTTGGGGGCTGGTGGGGCCAACGTCCTGACTTTC. The V call is TRBV6-5, the J call TRBJ2-6; D perhaps matches TRBD1 (6 bases). Germline CDR1 MNHEY, CDR2 SVGAGI. Trimming took 8 bases from V and 3 from J, leaving 14 bases between them. The CDR3 has 15 residues.

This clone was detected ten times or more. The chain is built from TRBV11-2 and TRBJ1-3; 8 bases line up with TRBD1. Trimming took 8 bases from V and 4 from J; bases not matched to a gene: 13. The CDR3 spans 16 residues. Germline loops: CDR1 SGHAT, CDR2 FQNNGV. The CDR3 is CASGTDQGAPGNTIYF. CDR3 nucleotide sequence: TGTGCCAGCGGGACCGACCAGGGGGCGCCCGGAAACACCATATATTTT.

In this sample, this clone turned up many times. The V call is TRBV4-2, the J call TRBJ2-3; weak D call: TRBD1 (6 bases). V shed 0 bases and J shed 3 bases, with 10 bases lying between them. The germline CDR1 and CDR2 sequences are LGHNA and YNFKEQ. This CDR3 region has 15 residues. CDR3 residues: CASSQEGRGTDTQYF. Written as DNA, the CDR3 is TGTGCCAGCAGCCAAGAAGGCAGGGGTACAGATACGCAGTATTTT.

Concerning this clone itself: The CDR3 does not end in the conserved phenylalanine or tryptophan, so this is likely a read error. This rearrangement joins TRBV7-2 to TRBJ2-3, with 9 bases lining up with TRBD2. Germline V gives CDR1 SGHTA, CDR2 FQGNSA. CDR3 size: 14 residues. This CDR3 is CASSRGRATYTQYL. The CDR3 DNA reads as TGTGCCAGTTCGCGCGGGAGGGCCACATATACGCAGTATCTT.

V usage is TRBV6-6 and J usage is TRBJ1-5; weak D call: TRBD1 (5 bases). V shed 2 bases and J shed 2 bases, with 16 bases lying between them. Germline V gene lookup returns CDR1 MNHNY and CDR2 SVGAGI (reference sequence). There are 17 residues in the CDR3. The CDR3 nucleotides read TGTGCCAGCAGTTACGGGACGGGGAAGGGAGGCAATCAGCCCCAGCATTTT. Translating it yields CASSYGTGKGGNQPQHF.

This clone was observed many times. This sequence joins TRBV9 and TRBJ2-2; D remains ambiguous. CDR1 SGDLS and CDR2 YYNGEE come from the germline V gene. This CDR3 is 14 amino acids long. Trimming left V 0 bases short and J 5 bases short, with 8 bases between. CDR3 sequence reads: CASSVVLGTGELFF. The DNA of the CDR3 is TGTGCCAGCAGCGTAGTTTTGGGTACCGGGGAGCTGTTTTTT.

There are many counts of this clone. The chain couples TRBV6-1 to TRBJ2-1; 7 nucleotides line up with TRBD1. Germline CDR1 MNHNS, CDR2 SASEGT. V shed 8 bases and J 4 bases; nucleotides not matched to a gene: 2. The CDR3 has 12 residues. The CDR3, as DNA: TGTGCCAGCCAGACAGGGTACAATGAGCAGTTCTTC. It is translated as CASQTGYNEQFF.